A selection of T cell receptor beta chains follows, all from one sample in a study of identical twins. TCRdb re-called the 5' RACE reads through MiXCR, storing one row per CDR3 protein. Here the sample spans 250,000 or so distinct CDR3 sequences, around 8.8% being singletons. Separately, the same data were catalogued under a study of yellow fever vaccine responses in identical twins.

The sample was CD8+ T cells sorted from blood. The receptors come from a woman aged 18-29 years in good health. CDR3s include the opening cysteine and the closing phenylalanine or tryptophan. Fields, in order: CDR3 length, J gene, D gene, V gene, clone size, CDR3 DNA, CDR3 protein. The D gene is left open where the match is weak. For some rows the clone size is stated as once, few or many, or as a class when expanded; others skip it.

15 TRBJ2-1 TRBD1 TRBV3-1 - TGTGCCAGCAGCCAAGAGTGGGACAGTTACAATGAGCAGTTCTTC CASSQEWDSYNEQFF
15 TRBJ1-4 - TRBV6-5 many TGTGCCAGCAGTTACTCAAGGAACCCTAATGAAAAACTGTTTTTT CASSYSRNPNEKLFF
15 TRBJ2-3 - TRBV7-6 few TGTGCCAGCAGTAGAAGCGGAGGCCCCGCAGATACGCAGTATTTT CASSRSGGPADTQYF
16 TRBJ1-1 TRBD1 TRBV5-1 many TGCGCCAGCAGCTTGAATCCGACAGGGAGGAACACTGAAGCTTTCTTT CASSLNPTGRNTEAFF
12 TRBJ1-2 - TRBV27 few TGTGCCAGCTCCAACAGTAACTATGGCTACACCTTC CASSNSNYGYTF
21 TRBJ2-2 TRBD2 TRBV12-3/TRBV12-4 - TGTGCCAGCAGTTTAGCGCTCCTAGCGGGGGGCCCTAACACTTACACCGGGGAGCTGTTTTTT CASSLALLAGGPNTYTGELFF
16 TRBJ2-7 - TRBV27 - TGTGCCAGCAGTTTATCATTGGGCCAGGTGTCCTACGAGCAGTACTTC CASSLSLGQVSYEQYF
11 TRBJ2-5 - TRBV29-1 few TGCAGCGTTGGGCGGGAAGAGACCCAGTACTTC CSVGREETQYF
18 TRBJ2-2 TRBD1 TRBV9 - TGTGCCAGCAGCACTTCCTTGTCAGGGGGCGCGAACACCGGGGAGCTGTTTTTT CASSTSLSGGANTGELFF
14 TRBJ2-1 TRBD2 TRBV15 - TGTGCCACCAGCAGTAGCGGGAGTTGGTATGAGCAGTTCTTC CATSSSGSWYEQFF
16 TRBJ2-3 TRBD2 TRBV28 many TGTGCCACCCGGCCCCGACTAGCGGGAGAAGGAGATACGCAGTATTTT CATRPRLAGEGDTQYF
14 TRBJ2-1 - TRBV29-1 many TGCAGCGTTGTCTCCAGTCTCTCCTACAATGAGCAGTTCTTC CSVVSSLSYNEQFF
13 TRBJ2-1 - TRBV7-9 - TGTGCCAGCAGCTTAAGGGGTAAGGATGAGCAGTTCTTC CASSLRGKDEQFF
14 TRBJ2-7 - TRBV28 few TGTGCCAGCGAGACAGAGGCCCCCCCCTACGAGCAGTACTTC CASETEAPPYEQYF
19 TRBJ2-6 TRBD1 TRBV11-1 - TGTGCCAGCAGCGCCCTTCCCGGGACAGGGGGGGCTGGGGCCAACGTCCTGACTTTC CASSALPGTGGAGANVLTF
16 TRBJ2-7 TRBD1 TRBV7-9 few TGTGCCAGCAGCTTACCGACTGGACAGGGGGCGTACGAGCAGTACTTC CASSLPTGQGAYEQYF
16 TRBJ2-3 - TRBV3-1 many TGTGCCAGCAGCCAAGATCGTGACGGGAGCACAGATACGCAGTATTTT CASSQDRDGSTDTQYF
15 TRBJ2-1 - TRBV24-1 few TGTGCCACCAGTGCAACGGTACGACCCCTGGATGAGCAGTTCTTC CATSATVRPLDEQFF
15 TRBJ2-1 TRBD2 TRBV11-2 few TGTGCCAGCAGCCCCCGGATAGCGGGAGAAAATGAGCAGTTCTTC CASSPRIAGENEQFF
17 TRBJ2-7 TRBD2 TRBV28 few TGTGCCAGCAGTTTCCCCACTAGCGGGCCCCGCTCCTACGAGCAGTACTTC CASSFPTSGPRSYEQYF
15 TRBJ2-7 - TRBV7-6 few TGTGCCAGCAGCTTAGTTCTCCAGGGGGGCTACGAGCAGTACTTC CASSLVLQGGYEQYF
15 TRBJ2-7 - TRBV9 few TGTGCCAGCAGCGTAGACGGGAGCGAGCTTTACGAGCAGTACTTC CASSVDGSELYEQYF
17 TRBJ2-3 - TRBV12-5 - TGTGCTGGTGGTTTGGTATCCGCTGGGGCCCGCACAGATACGCAGTATTTT CAGGLVSAGARTDTQYF
15 TRBJ2-7 - TRBV7-8 - TGTGCCAGCAGCTTACGACAGGCTACTAGCCACGAGCAGTACTTC CASSLRQATSHEQYF
14 TRBJ2-3 - TRBV10-2 few TGCGCCAGCAGTGAGGCGAGAAGCACAGATACGCAGTATTTT CASSEARSTDTQYF
18 TRBJ2-5 TRBD2 TRBV20-1 - TGCAGTGCTAGAGCTGGGGACGGACTAGCGGCACGCCAAGAGACCCAGTACTTC CSARAGDGLAARQETQYF
15 TRBJ2-7 - TRBV6-2/TRBV6-3 - TGTGCCAGCAGCCCACGGGGGCAGGGGGAATACGAGCAGTACTTC CASSPRGQGEYEQYF
14 TRBJ2-1 - TRBV12-3/TRBV12-4 many TGTGCCAGCAGTCCCCGCGAGACTCTCAATGAGCAGTTCTTC CASSPRETLNEQFF
14 TRBJ1-1 TRBD1 TRBV7-8 many TGTGCCAGCAGCTCGGGACAGATGAACACTGAAGCTTTCTTT CASSSGQMNTEAFF
15 TRBJ2-5 TRBD2 TRBV2 few TGTGCCAGCCACACCGGGACTAGTTGGCAAGAGACCCAGTACTTC CASHTGTSWQETQYF
20 TRBJ2-3 TRBD2 TRBV20-1 - TGCAGTGCTAGAGATCGTGGGACTAGCGGGAGGGAGTGGGGCACAGATACGCAGTATTTT CSARDRGTSGREWGTDTQYF
15 TRBJ2-7 TRBD1 TRBV11-2 - TGTGCCAGCAGCTTAGATCCAGGGGGCGCGGTCGAGCAGTACTTC CASSLDPGGAVEQYF
16 TRBJ2-5 - TRBV5-1 - TGCGCCAGCAGCTTGGGCGGGGCGCTCTATACGGAGACCCAGTACTTC CASSLGGALYTETQYF
15 TRBJ2-5 TRBD1 TRBV27 - TGTGCCAGCAGTAAATGGGACAGCCGACAAGAGACCCAGTACTTC CASSKWDSRQETQYF
13 TRBJ2-2 - TRBV7-3 few TGTGCCAGCAGCTCAATGGGGACCGGGGAGCTGTTTTTT CASSSMGTGELFF
12 TRBJ2-1 - TRBV7-2 - TGTGCCAGCAGAACCAGGGCCTATGAGCAGTTCTTC CASRTRAYEQFF
12 TRBJ1-2 TRBD1 TRBV29-1 many TGCAGCGTTTGGGACAGCCAGCGGGGCTACACCTTC CSVWDSQRGYTF
14 TRBJ1-5 TRBD1 TRBV27 - TGTGCCAGCAGTCCCCGGGACAGGGTCCAGCCCCAGCATTTT CASSPRDRVQPQHF
14 TRBJ1-1 - TRBV3-1 many TGTGCCAGCAGCCCTGCGAGGATACCCACTGAAGCTTTCTTT CASSPARIPTEAFF